The 29 T cell receptor beta chains below all came from one sample that was sequenced in a study of vaccination and CD4 T cells after COVID-19. Treatment here: roughly ten-day PBMC culture with coronavirus spike peptide pools or control peptides (ViraFEST assay). These TCRs' antigens remain unknown. Sequencing of DNA taken from cultured CD4+ T cells relied on the Oncomine TCR Beta short-read assay. TCRdb recomputed calls from the PCR reads with MiXCR, one row per CDR3 protein. Among around 5,900 distinct CDR3 sequences listed, 44% were seen once. The sample was CD4+ T cells from blood, cultured in vitro. Receptor source: a human donor who had recovered from COVID-19.

In this sample, this clonotype turned up a few times. V gene TRBV7-9 combines with J gene TRBJ1-2; a possible D gene is TRBD1 (5 bases). Trimming removed 6 bases at V and 7 bases at J, with 12 bases between. The CDR3 runs to 12 residues. Germline loops: CDR1 SEHNR, CDR2 FQNEAQ (reference sequence). CDR3 region: CASRDGGVGYTF. In DNA form, the CDR3 reads TGTGCCAGCAGGGACGGGGGGGTTGGCTACACCTTC.

The chain combines TRBV7-8 with TRBJ1-2; possibly TRBD1 for D (5 bases). Trimming pared 4 bases from V and 6 bases from J, leaving 18 bases between. From germline, CDR1 is SGHVS and CDR2 FQNEAQ. The CDR3 loop spans 15 amino acids. The CDR3 DNA is TGTGCCAGCAGCTCCAATACACGGGGCCTAGATGGCTACACCTTC. The encoded protein is CASSSNTRGLDGYTF.

This chain connects TRBV6-2 or TRBV6-3 to TRBJ2-7, with 8 bases fitting TRBD1. CDR1 is MNHEY and CDR2 is SVGEGT in the germline V gene. This CDR3 has 12 amino acids. The V segment lost 6 bases and the J segment 6 bases; nucleotides outside the gene matches: 4. The CDR3, as DNA: TGTGCCAGCAGAGGACAGGGTGGCGAGCAGTACTTC. It specifies CASRGQGGEQYF.

The rearrangement uses TRBV28 and TRBJ2-7, with unresolved D. Trimming stripped 6 bases from V and 0 bases from J, with 9 bases between. Germline CDR1 MDHEN, CDR2 SYDVKM. The CDR3 consists of 13 residues. CDR3 in amino acids: CASSTTTSYEQYF. The CDR3 DNA reads TGTGCCAGCAGCACGACGACCTCCTACGAGCAGTACTTC.

By its share, this clonotype is medium-sized. The rearrangement links TRBV20-1 to TRBJ2-5, with TRBD2 identical over 7 bases. Germline V gene data show CDR1 as DFQATT and CDR2 as SNEGSKA (reference sequence). V was pared by 5 bases and J by 5 bases, with 8 bases of the junction left unmatched. The CDR3 consists of 13 residues. CDR3: CSAPPRGRETQYF. The CDR3 region has the DNA TGCAGTGCTCCCCCGCGGGGGAGGGAGACCCAGTACTTC.

This chain joins TRBV7-2 and TRBJ2-5, with 8 bases aligning to TRBD1. CDR3 length: 15 residues. Germline loops: CDR1 SGHTA, CDR2 FQGNSA. The V segment lost 5 bases and the J segment 4 bases; nucleotides outside the gene matches: 9. The CDR3 spells CASSPDSGQGETQYF. The CDR3 DNA reads TGTGCCAGCAGCCCCGACTCTGGACAGGGAGAGACCCAGTACTTC.

The chain uses TRBV7-3 and TRBJ2-7; 8 nucleotides match TRBD1. V was pared by 2 bases and J by 2 bases, with 2 bases of the junction left unmatched. In germline, CDR1 is SGHTA, CDR2 FQGTGA. This CDR3 comprises 14 residues. CDR3 sequence (DNA): TGTGCCAGCAGCTTAGGGGGACAGGCCTACGAGCAGTACTTC. Encoded protein: CASSLGGQAYEQYF.

This chain joins TRBV6-9 and TRBJ2-7; 10 bases fit TRBD2. Trimming cost V 2 bases and J 3 bases; bases outside gene matches: 4. The CDR3 is made up of 15 amino acids. CDR1 is MNHGY and CDR2 is SVAAGI in the germline V gene. CDR3 sequence (DNA): TGTGCCAGCAGTTATGAGCGGGGGGGCGGCTACGAGCAGTACTTC. It encodes CASSYERGGGYEQYF.

The rearrangement links TRBV7-8 to TRBJ2-7; possibly TRBD1 or TRBD2 for D (5 bases each). V was clipped by 3 bases and J by 2 bases, with 20 bases between them. Germline V gene data show CDR1 as SGHVS and CDR2 as FQNEAQ. The CDR3 length is 17 residues. The CDR3 coding sequence is TGTGCCAGCAGCTTGCCGTCCCTCGGGACGGTCGCCTACGAGCAGTACTTC. It codes for CASSLPSLGTVAYEQYF. Filled out from reference TRBV7-8 and TRBJ2-7, the complete variable domain reads GAGVSQSPRYKVAKRGQDVALRCDPISGHVSLFWYQQALGQGPEFLTYFQNEAQLDKSGLPSDRFFAERPEGSVSTLKIQRTQQEDSAVYLCASSLPSLGTVAYEQYFGPGTRLTVT.

The chain recombines TRBV10-3 with TRBJ2-1, with TRBD2 identical over 8 bases. Germline CDR1 is ENHRY and CDR2 is SYGVKD. This CDR3 spans 12 amino acids. V lost 10 bases to trimming and J lost 6 bases; unmatched junction nucleotides: 5. CDR3 sequence: CATRGVLNEQFF. The CDR3 coding sequence is TGTGCCACGCGGGGGGTCCTCAATGAGCAGTTCTTC.

The genes are TRBV10-3 and TRBJ2-7; D not resolved. The germline V and J ends were trimmed by 6 bases and 5 bases, with 14 bases remaining between them. The length of the CDR3 is 13 residues. Germline lookup yields CDR1 ENHRY and CDR2 SYGVKD. CDR3 in amino acids: CAIRSREDHEQYF. As DNA, the CDR3 is TGTGCCATCAGGTCGAGAGAGGACCACGAGCAGTACTTC.

This clonotype was seen only a few times. This chain links TRBV5-8 with TRBJ2-5; D unclear. The CDR3 is made up of 14 amino acids. V lost 0 bases, J lost 5 bases, and 11 bases lay in between. The germline CDR1 and CDR2 sequences are SGHTS and YDEGEE. CDR3 sequence: CASSLANGGETQYF. In DNA form, the CDR3 reads TGTGCCAGCAGCTTGGCCAACGGTGGGGAGACCCAGTACTTC.

The chain recombines TRBV15 with TRBJ2-1; D gene unclear. Germline-derived CDR1 and CDR2 are LNHNV and YYDKDF (reference sequence). The V end lost 3 bases, the J end lost 9 bases, and 9 bases lay between the germline ends. This CDR3 is built from 12 residues. CDR3 bases: TGTGCCACCAGCAGGCTAGGCAGTGAGCAGTTCTTC. It yields the protein CATSRLGSEQFF.

V and J are TRBV20-1 and TRBJ1-6, with 7 nucleotides matching TRBD1. CDR3 length equals 15 residues. V shed 3 bases, J shed 6 bases, and the junction held 8 bases outside the gene matches. Germline assignment: CDR1 DFQATT and CDR2 SNEGSKA (reference sequence). CDR3 protein: CSASHPGQLNSPLHF. In nucleotides, the CDR3 is TGCAGTGCTAGCCACCCGGGACAGCTTAATTCACCCCTCCACTTT.

This clonotype was seen a handful of times. The chain uses TRBV24-1 and TRBJ1-1; TRBD1 is a possible D gene (6 bases). The CDR3 has 12 residues. V lost 4 bases, J lost 11 bases, and 13 bases lay in between. The V gene's germline CDR1 is KGHDR and CDR2 SFDVKD. The CDR3 loop reads CATSEPQGNAFF. As DNA, the CDR3 is TGTGCCACCAGTGAGCCGCAGGGGAATGCTTTCTTT.

The V gene is TRBV20-1, the J gene TRBJ2-5; D is undetermined. The germline gives CDR1 DFQATT, CDR2 SNEGSKA (reference sequence). V gave up 3 bases and J gave up 5 bases, with 19 bases separating them. CDR3 size: 15 residues. The DNA for the CDR3 is TGCAGTGCTAGTGAGAGCCCTCCGTCCCAGGAGACCCAGTACTTC. Protein sequence: CSASESPPSQETQYF.

The chain couples TRBV7-2 to TRBJ2-5; D is ambiguous. Trimming took off 4 bases at V and 2 bases at J, with 11 bases between the two ends. The CDR3 length is 14 residues. Germline V lookup: CDR1 SGHTA, CDR2 FQGNSA. Written as DNA, the CDR3 is TGTGCCAGCAGCTCGAACGGGCTACAAGAGACCCAGTACTTC. Translated, it gives CASSSNGLQETQYF.

The chain combines TRBV15 with TRBJ2-2; D is possibly TRBD1 or TRBD2 (6 bases each). The germline V gene encodes CDR1 LNHNV and CDR2 YYDKDF (reference sequence). The CDR3 length is 15 residues. V dropped 3 bases and J dropped 4 bases, with 12 bases sitting between them. CDR3 sequence (DNA): TGTGCCACCAGCAGGAGGGGGGCAGGCACCGGGGAGCTGTTTTTT. Translation: CATSRRGAGTGELFF.

This clonotype is categorized as large (0.1 to 1%). The chain carries TRBV20-1 and TRBJ2-5, with D uncertain. The CDR3 extends over 12 amino acids. From germline, CDR1 is DFQATT and CDR2 SNEGSKA (reference sequence). Trimming removed 6 bases at V and 7 bases at J, with 15 bases between. The DNA for the CDR3 is TGCAGTGCCCCTTTGGTATCGGGGACCCAGTACTTC. This gives the protein CSAPLVSGTQYF.

Judged by abundance, this clonotype is large. At one boundary the junction diverges from the germline segment, which might be a read error. This chain joins TRBV7-2 and TRBJ1-1; TRBD1 agrees at 8 bases. Germline V CDR1 and CDR2: SGHTA, FQGNSA. The CDR3 extends over 11 amino acids. For the CDR3, the DNA is TGTGCCAGCAGCTTGGCAGGGGGCGTGATGTTT. It yields the protein CASSLAGGVMF.

By sample share, this clonotype is medium-sized. The gene calls are TRBV20-1 and TRBJ1-2, with 8 bases identical to TRBD1. CDR3 size: 13 residues. CDR1 is DFQATT, CDR2 SNEGSKA, per germline (reference sequence). V gave up 5 bases and J gave up 4 bases; unmatched junction bases: 6. This chain's CDR3 is CSAQDRAPYGYTF. In DNA, the CDR3 is TGCAGTGCTCAGGACAGGGCTCCCTATGGCTACACCTTC.

This clonotype is termed medium-sized. The rearrangement uses TRBV20-1 and TRBJ1-2, with D perhaps matching TRBD1 (5 bases). The germline V and J ends were trimmed by 5 bases and 4 bases, with 14 bases remaining between them. This CDR3 spans 13 amino acids. Germline-derived CDR1 and CDR2 are DFQATT and SNEGSKA (reference sequence). The chain's CDR3 is CSAGAENTYGYTF. CDR3 nucleotide sequence: TGCAGTGCTGGGGCTGAGAATACCTATGGCTACACCTTC.

This chain joins TRBV7-8 and TRBJ2-7, with D perhaps TRBD2 (5 bases). The germline V and J ends were trimmed by 5 bases and 2 bases, with 16 bases remaining between them. The CDR3 is 15 amino acids. Germline CDR1 SGHVS, CDR2 FQNEAQ. CDR3 sequence reads: CASSPHGGGPYEQYF. DNA for the CDR3: TGTGCCAGCAGCCCCCATGGCGGAGGCCCCTACGAGCAGTACTTC.

CDR3 amino acids: CSARFRQETQYF. In DNA form, the CDR3 reads TGCAGTGCTAGGTTTAGGCAAGAGACCCAGTACTTC. The chain has TRBV20-1 and TRBJ2-5; D gene ambiguous. Germline CDR1 and CDR2: DFQATT and SNEGSKA (reference sequence). This CDR3 is built from 12 residues. Trimming took 3 bases from V and 2 from J, leaving 7 bases between them.

V is TRBV7-2 and J is TRBJ2-7, with 10 nucleotides matching TRBD1. This CDR3 region has 14 residues. In germline, CDR1 is SGHTA, CDR2 FQGNSA. Trimming cost V 5 bases and J 4 bases; bases outside gene matches: 5. This chain's CDR3 is CASSPPGQGYEQYF. In nucleotides, the CDR3 is TGTGCCAGCAGCCCGCCGGGACAGGGGTACGAGCAGTACTTC. Based on the CDR3 plus reference TRBV7-2 and TRBJ2-7, the full variable domain is GAGVSQSPSNKVTEKGKDVELRCDPISGHTALYWYRQSLGQGLEFLIYFQGNSAPDKSGLPSDRFSAERTGGSVSTLTIQRTQQEDSAVYLCASSPPGQGYEQYFGPGTRLTVT.

This clonotype was recorded a few times. The V and J genes are TRBV7-9 and TRBJ2-7, with TRBD1 matching 7 bases. The CDR3 is 13 residues long. V gave up 8 bases and J gave up 1 base; unmatched junction bases: 5. CDR1 SEHNR and CDR2 FQNEAQ come from the germline V gene (reference sequence). As DNA, the CDR3 is TGTGCCAGCGTATGGACAGGATCCTACGAGCAGTACTTC. Translation: CASVWTGSYEQYF.

The rearrangement joins TRBV27 to TRBJ1-2; no firm D call. V gave up 4 bases and J gave up 4 bases, with 7 bases separating them. Looked up from germline, CDR1 is MNHEY and CDR2 is SMNVEV (reference sequence). This CDR3 comprises 12 residues. The chain's CDR3 is CASSSGSYGYTF. CDR3 in DNA: TGTGCCAGCAGTTCCGGTTCCTATGGCTACACCTTC.

In this sample, this clonotype turned up a few times. J is TRBJ2-7 and V is TRBV20-1; D possibly corresponds to TRBD1 (6 bases). The V end lost 0 bases, the J end lost 2 bases, and 11 bases lay between the germline ends. This CDR3 spans 14 amino acids. Germline CDR1 DFQATT, CDR2 SNEGSKA (reference sequence). As DNA, the CDR3 is TGCAGTGCTAGAGATGGGGGCGGTACCTACGAGCAGTACTTC. Residues: CSARDGGGTYEQYF.

The genes are TRBV7-2 and TRBJ1-2; TRBD1 is a possible D gene (5 bases). V shed 4 bases and J shed 0 bases, with 6 bases lying between them. Germline CDR1 SGHTA, CDR2 FQGNSA. This CDR3 is built from 13 residues. The CDR3: CASSSGTNYGYTF. DNA of the CDR3: TGTGCCAGCAGCTCAGGGACTAACTATGGCTACACCTTC. Full variable domain (remainder filled in from reference TRBV7-2 and TRBJ1-2): GAGVSQSPSNKVTEKGKDVELRCDPISGHTALYWYRQSLGQGLEFLIYFQGNSAPDKSGLPSDRFSAERTGGSVSTLTIQRTQQEDSAVYLCASSSGTNYGYTFGSGTRLTVV.